The 4 T cell receptor beta chains below all came from one sample that was sequenced in a study of radiation and T cells in renal cell carcinoma. Sample treatment: 15 Gy SBRT to primary tumor, nephrectomy 4 weeks later. Only in-frame clones appear in the TCRdb table, and some are missing; sequencing was by immunoSEQ multiplex PCR. Among fewer than 4,500 clones, approximately 56% were seen once, and the ten largest hold around 40%. The sample was tumor tissue, taken from a patient whose treatment included radiotherapy and nephrectomy. These receptors were obtained from a woman aged 60-75 years with renal cell carcinoma.

This clone was seen once. This sequence joins TRBV9 and TRBJ2-7; possibly TRBD1 for D (8 bases). V lost 2 bases and J 6 bases, leaving 12 bases between the germline ends. The germline gives CDR1 SGDLS, CDR2 YYNGEE. This CDR3 contains 13 residues. CDR3 loop: CASSVGGTGEQYF. The CDR3, as DNA: TGTGCCAGCAGCGTCGGGGGGACAGGCGAGCAGTACTTC.

The J gene is TRBJ2-3, the V gene TRBV5-1; the D gene could be TRBD1 or TRBD2 (5 bases each). The CDR3 sequence is 16 residues long. V shed 6 bases and J shed 3 bases, with 20 bases lying between them. Germline CDR1 is SGHRS and CDR2 is YFSETQ. CDR3 nucleotide sequence: TGCGCCAGCACCATCGGGGCAAAGGCTAAGACAGATACGCAGTATTTT. It yields the protein CASTIGAKAKTDTQYF.

The chain joins TRBV30 to TRBJ1-5; D gene ambiguous. V lost 1 base, J lost 4 bases, and 5 bases lay in between. This CDR3 region has 12 residues. CDR1 is GTSNPN, CDR2 SVGIG, per germline (reference sequence). This chain's CDR3 is CAWSGSNQPQHF. The CDR3 nucleotides are TGTGCCTGGAGTGGCTCAAATCAGCCCCAGCATTTT.

V usage is TRBV27 and J usage is TRBJ2-3; D call uncertain. Germline CDR1 is MNHEY and CDR2 is SMNVEV (reference sequence). The CDR3 totals 14 residues. Trimming pared 1 base from V and 2 bases from J, leaving 7 bases between. The CDR3 DNA reads as TGTGCCAGCAGTTTATACGGGTTCACAGATACGCAGTATTTT. It specifies CASSLYGFTDTQYF.